This TCR beta chain was recovered during a study of persistence of HIV-infected CD4 T cells. Study information: Suppressive ART had lasted a median of roughly eight years.

Points on this clone: As yet, its antigen is unknown.

The stimulus was lysate of CMV-infected fibroblasts, around 10 ug/mL. Sorting of responding CD4+ T cells relied on upregulated CD40 ligand together with CD69. V was trimmed by 0 bases and J by 5 bases, leaving 2 bases between them. The CDR3 spans 11 residues. Germline V lookup: CDR1 SGHTS, CDR2 YDEGEE. Sequencing used immunoSEQ version 4 in survey mode. TCRdb keeps only in-frame clones here, not all; method: immunoSEQ multiplex PCR. The sample holds 7,500 to 8,500 clones, roughly three fifths seen once. This chain connects TRBV5-8 to TRBJ1-1; D unresolved. The receptor was derived from an adult man with HIV who was CMV-seropositive. The sample in question was CD4+ T cells sorted from PBMCs after roughly 17-hour stimulation, obtained from a patient who received antiretroviral therapy. The CDR3 DNA is TGTGCCAGCAGCTTGGTAACTGAAGCTTTCTTT. Translating it yields CASSLVTEAFF.